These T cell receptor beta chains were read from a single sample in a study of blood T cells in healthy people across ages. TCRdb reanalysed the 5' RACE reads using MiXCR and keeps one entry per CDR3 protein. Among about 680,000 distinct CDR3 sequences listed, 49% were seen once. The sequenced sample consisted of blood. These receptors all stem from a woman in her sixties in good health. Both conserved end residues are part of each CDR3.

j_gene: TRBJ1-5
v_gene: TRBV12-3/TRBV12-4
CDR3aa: CASSWGRGSGNQPQHF

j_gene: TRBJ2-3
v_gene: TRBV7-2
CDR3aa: CASSYPGVPEGRGDTQYF

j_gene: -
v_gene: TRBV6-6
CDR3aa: CASRGSGEQYF

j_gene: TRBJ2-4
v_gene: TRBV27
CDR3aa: CASSLSGTGGRSLVKQYF

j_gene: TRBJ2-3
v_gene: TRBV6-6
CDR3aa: CASTPRRTMADTQYF

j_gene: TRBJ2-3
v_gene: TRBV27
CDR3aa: CASGARDTQYF

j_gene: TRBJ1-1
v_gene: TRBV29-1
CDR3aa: CSVDRQGNEAFF

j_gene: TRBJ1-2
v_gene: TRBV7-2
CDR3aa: CASSLRGGSEGYTF

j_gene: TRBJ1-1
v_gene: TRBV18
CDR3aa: CASSPWGGEAFF

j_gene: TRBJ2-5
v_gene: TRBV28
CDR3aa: CASKDPSEGQYF

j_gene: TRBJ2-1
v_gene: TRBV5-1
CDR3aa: CASSLSGQGINNEQFF

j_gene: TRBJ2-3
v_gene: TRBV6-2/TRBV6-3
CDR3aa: CASSYEETRTDTQYF

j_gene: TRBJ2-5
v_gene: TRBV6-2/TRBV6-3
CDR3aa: CASSRSRGSGRGQYF

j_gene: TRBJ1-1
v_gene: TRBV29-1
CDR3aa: CSVNQRLLNTEAFF

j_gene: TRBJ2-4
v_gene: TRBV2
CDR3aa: CASYLQAKNIQYF

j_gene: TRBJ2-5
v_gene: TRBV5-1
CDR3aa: CASRQGPPEETQYF

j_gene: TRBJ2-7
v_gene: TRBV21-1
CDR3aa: CASISGGLAGISYEQYF

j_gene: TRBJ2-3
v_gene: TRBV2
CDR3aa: CASSERWAADTQYF

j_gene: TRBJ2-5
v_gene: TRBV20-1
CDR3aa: CSARVPPVQETQYF

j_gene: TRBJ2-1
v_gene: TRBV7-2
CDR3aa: CASSPQGHLTAGEQFF

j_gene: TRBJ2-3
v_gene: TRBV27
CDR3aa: CASSFELAGVRDTQYF

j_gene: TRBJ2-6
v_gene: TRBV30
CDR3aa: CAWSVSLLQGAAGANVLTF

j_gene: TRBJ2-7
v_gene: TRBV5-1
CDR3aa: CASSLAPHALYEQYF

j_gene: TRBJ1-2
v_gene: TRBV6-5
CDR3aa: CASSRQGNGYTF

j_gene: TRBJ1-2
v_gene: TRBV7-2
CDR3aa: CASSWRGQGRYNYGYTF

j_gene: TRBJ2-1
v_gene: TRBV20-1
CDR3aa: CSAETGDGNSYNEQFF

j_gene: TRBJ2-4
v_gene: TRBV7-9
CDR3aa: CASSPLAGLAKNIQYF

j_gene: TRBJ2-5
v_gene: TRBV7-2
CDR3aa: CASSMREYQETQYF

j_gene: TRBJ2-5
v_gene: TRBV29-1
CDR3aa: CSVRRGPETQYF

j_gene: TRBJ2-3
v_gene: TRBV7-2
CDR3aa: CASSLPKLAGNTDTQYF

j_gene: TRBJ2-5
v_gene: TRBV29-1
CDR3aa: CSVAGSGAEAQYF

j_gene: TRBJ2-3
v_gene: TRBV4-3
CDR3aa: CASSQAWRADTDTQYF

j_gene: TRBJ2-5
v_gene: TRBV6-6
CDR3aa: CASSFEQGAQETQYF

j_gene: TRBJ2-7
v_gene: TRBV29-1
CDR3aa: CSVVSLSNDEQYF

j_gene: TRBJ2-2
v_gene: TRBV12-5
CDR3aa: CASGNSFTGELFF

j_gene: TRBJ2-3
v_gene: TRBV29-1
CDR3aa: CSVEGNPDTQYF

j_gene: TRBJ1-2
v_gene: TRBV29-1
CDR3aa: CSVGTGDTF

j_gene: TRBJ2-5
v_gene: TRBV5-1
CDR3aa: CTSSLSLAGQETQYF

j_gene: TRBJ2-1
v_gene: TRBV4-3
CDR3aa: CASSQRRAGEQFF

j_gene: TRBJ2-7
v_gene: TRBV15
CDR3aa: CATSRDSALYEQYF

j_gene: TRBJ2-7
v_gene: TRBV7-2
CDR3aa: CASSLSPLYEQYF

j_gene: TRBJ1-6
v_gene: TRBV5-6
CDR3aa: CASSSSRGYNSPLHF

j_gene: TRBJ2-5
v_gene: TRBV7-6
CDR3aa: CASSFPAGGRPQETQYF

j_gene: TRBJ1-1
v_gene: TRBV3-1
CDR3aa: CASSRTNEAFF

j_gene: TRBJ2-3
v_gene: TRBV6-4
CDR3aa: CASSEQGGTQYF

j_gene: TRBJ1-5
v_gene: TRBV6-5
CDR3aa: CASQGNEYQPQHF

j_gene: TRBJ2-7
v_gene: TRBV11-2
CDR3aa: CASRYAPGLAGLYNEQYF

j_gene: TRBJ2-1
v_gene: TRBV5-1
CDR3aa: CASSLDGLAGNEQFF

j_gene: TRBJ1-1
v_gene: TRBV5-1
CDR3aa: CASSRGQGATEAFF

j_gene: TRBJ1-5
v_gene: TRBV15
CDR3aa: CATSRGRGVQPQHF

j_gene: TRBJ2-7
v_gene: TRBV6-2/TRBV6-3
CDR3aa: CASSYSSGREYDYEQYF